Shown below are 21 T cell receptor beta chains from a single sample sequenced in a study of cytomegalovirus exposure and HLA in healthy donors. The PCR had 60 Vbeta and 13 Jbeta primers. The assay was immunoSEQ multiplex PCR, and TCRdb's table has in-frame clones only and misses some. The sample contains around 170,000 clones, over 70% of which appear only once. Sequencing used PBMCs. These TCRs come from a woman aged 40 to 50 in good health and CMV-seropositive.

The J gene is TRBJ2-7, the V gene TRBV7-6; 8 positions match TRBD2. V gave up 5 bases and J gave up 6 bases; unmatched junction bases: 9. This CDR3 is 14 amino acids long. Germline V gives CDR1 SGHVS, CDR2 FNYEAQ. The CDR3 loop is CASSTRGAGGEQYF. CDR3 DNA sequence: TGTGCCAGCAGCACCCGAGGGGCGGGAGGCGAGCAGTACTTC. The variable domain in full, completed from reference TRBV7-6 and TRBJ2-7, reads GAGVSQSPRYKVTKRGQDVALRCDPISGHVSLYWYRQALGQGPEFLTYFNYEAQQDKSGLPNDRFSAERPEGSISTLTIQRTEQRDSAMYRCASSTRGAGGEQYFGPGTRLTVT.

This clone appeared once. This sequence joins TRBV5-1 and TRBJ2-7; 13 nucleotides align to TRBD2. The CDR3 consists of 15 residues. The V and J ends lost 4 bases and 4 bases, in that order; junction bases with no gene match: 5. From germline, CDR1 is SGHRS and CDR2 YFSETQ. In DNA form, the CDR3 reads TGCGCCAGCAGCCTCGGGACTAGCGGGGTATACGAGCAGTACTTC. Translation: CASSLGTSGVYEQYF. The full variable domain, in which reference TRBV5-1 and TRBJ2-7 provide the parts outside the CDR3, is KAGVTQTPRYLIKTRGQQVTLSCSPISGHRSVSWYQQTPGQGLQFLFEYFSETQRNKGNFPGRFSGRQFSNSRSEMNVSTLELGDSALYLCASSLGTSGVYEQYFGPGTRLTVT.

The gene calls are TRBV6-5 and TRBJ1-1; D not resolved. CDR3 size: 13 residues. The V end lost 6 bases, the J end lost 4 bases, and 12 bases lay between the germline ends. CDR1 MNHEY and CDR2 SVGAGI come from the germline V gene. CDR3 nucleotide sequence: TGTGCCAGCAGCAAGCATGGTAGCACTGAAGCTTTCTTT. Protein: CASSKHGSTEAFF.

The rearrangement uses TRBV27 and TRBJ1-6; D unclear. V lost 6 bases, J lost 7 bases, and 10 bases lay in between. The CDR3 consists of 13 residues. From germline, CDR1 is MNHEY and CDR2 SMNVEV (reference sequence). CDR3 in amino acids: CASSSQWNSPLHF. CDR3 nucleotide sequence: TGTGCCAGCAGCTCACAGTGGAATTCACCCCTCCACTTT.

V usage is TRBV6-4 and J usage is TRBJ2-1; 13 bases are shared with TRBD2. Germline V lookup: CDR1 MRHNA, CDR2 SNTAGT. The CDR3 is made up of 15 amino acids. V lost 5 bases, J lost 8 bases, and 6 bases stayed unmatched. The CDR3 bases are TGTGCCAGCAGTCTACTAGCGGGGGGGCCCGATGAGCAGTTCTTC. Residues: CASSLLAGGPDEQFF.

The chain has TRBV7-2 and TRBJ2-7; D is unresolved. This CDR3 has 13 residues. Germline-derived CDR1 and CDR2 are SGHTA and FQGNSA. V shed 5 bases and J shed 6 bases, with 14 bases lying between them. The DNA of the CDR3 is TGTGCCAGCAGCCCCGACCCAGGCTCCGAGCAGTACTTC. Translated, it gives CASSPDPGSEQYF.

The chain couples TRBV4-2 to TRBJ1-2; unclear D gene. Per germline, CDR1 LGHNA and CDR2 YNFKEQ. The V gene lost 1 base and the J gene lost 3 bases, with 12 bases spanning the gap. The CDR3 is 15 residues long. The CDR3, as DNA: TGTGCCAGCAGCCAAGTGTTGGGCGGGGACTATGGCTACACCTTC. Protein sequence: CASSQVLGGDYGYTF.

This clone was seen a few times. CDR3 region: CASSLAFSGANVLTF. The CDR3 bases are TGTGCCAGCAGCTTAGCCTTCTCTGGGGCCAACGTCCTGACTTTC. V is TRBV13 and J is TRBJ2-6; D is unclear. There are 15 residues in the CDR3. The ends were cut back, 1 base at V and 0 bases at J, with 4 bases in the middle. From germline, CDR1 is PRHDT and CDR2 FYEKMQ (reference sequence).

The J gene is TRBJ2-7, the V gene TRBV30; 11 bases align to TRBD1. Unmatched junction bases numbered 1, after V lost 3 bases and J lost 3 bases. The germline V gene encodes CDR1 GTSNPN and CDR2 SVGIG (reference sequence). This CDR3 has 13 amino acids. In nucleotides, the CDR3 is TGTGCCTGGAGCGGGACAGGGGGCTACGAGCAGTACTTC. Translation: CAWSGTGGYEQYF.

The gene calls are TRBV6-5 and TRBJ1-1; 8 bases are a match to TRBD1. Trimming cost V 0 bases and J 5 bases; bases outside gene matches: 8. The CDR3 has 16 residues. Germline V gives CDR1 MNHEY, CDR2 SVGAGI. The CDR3 sequence is CASSYSWTGRTTEAFF. The DNA for the CDR3 is TGTGCCAGCAGTTACTCCTGGACAGGGAGGACGACTGAAGCTTTCTTT.

V usage is TRBV30 and J usage is TRBJ2-6; TRBD1 agrees at 7 bases. The germline CDR1 and CDR2 sequences are GTSNPN and SVGIG (reference sequence). V lost 1 base, J lost 0 bases, and 3 bases stayed unmatched. The CDR3 length is 16 residues. The CDR3 loop reads CAWSGQGASGANVLTF. The CDR3 DNA sequence: TGTGCCTGGAGTGGACAGGGAGCCTCTGGGGCCAACGTCCTGACTTTC.

The rearrangement joins TRBV11-1 to TRBJ2-5; no firm D call. CDR1 SGHAT and CDR2 FQDESV come from the germline V gene (reference sequence). Trimming stripped 2 bases from V and 5 bases from J, with 15 bases between. The CDR3 runs 15 residues. CDR3 nucleotides: TGTGCCAGCAGCTTACGTGGCCTCGCATGGGAGACCCAGTACTTC. Protein product: CASSLRGLAWETQYF.

The gene calls are TRBV29-1 and TRBJ2-7; TRBD2 matches 9 bases. The V segment lost 5 bases and the J segment 3 bases; nucleotides outside the gene matches: 14. The germline V gene encodes CDR1 SQVTM and CDR2 ANQGSEA. The CDR3 totals 16 residues. Written as DNA, the CDR3 is TGCAGCGTTTCGATCCCCACTAGCGGGCAAAACTACGAGCAGTACTTC. The encoded protein is CSVSIPTSGQNYEQYF.

J is TRBJ1-6 and V is TRBV28; D is ambiguous. V lost 6 bases and J lost 7, with 16 bases in between. The CDR3 contains 15 residues. Germline V gene sequence: CDR1 MDHEN, CDR2 SYDVKM. The DNA for the CDR3 is TGTGCCAGCAGCCCCCGAGAGGGCGTAAATTCACCCCTCCACTTT. It yields the protein CASSPREGVNSPLHF.

The chain is built from TRBV6-1 and TRBJ1-2, with D tentatively TRBD1 (6 bases). Per the germline V gene, CDR1 is MNHNS and CDR2 is SASEGT. This CDR3 has 12 amino acids. Trimming cost V 5 bases and J 5 bases, with 9 bases left between them. The CDR3 region has the DNA TGTGCCAGCAGTCACAGGGTTTATGGCTACACCTTC. Translated, it gives CASSHRVYGYTF.

The V call is TRBV15, the J call TRBJ1-2; D possibly corresponds to TRBD1 (6 bases). The CDR3 is 15 amino acids. Germline V gene sequence: CDR1 LNHNV, CDR2 YYDKDF (reference sequence). The V end lost 3 bases, the J end lost 2 bases, and 13 bases lay between the germline ends. CDR3 in amino acids: CATSSRDTRNYGYTF. The CDR3 DNA reads TGTGCCACCAGCAGCCGGGACACCAGAAACTATGGCTACACCTTC.

The chain uses TRBV19 and TRBJ2-7; D may be TRBD1 (5 bases). The germline V gene has CDR1 LNHDA and CDR2 SQIVND (reference sequence). The V and J ends lost 3 bases and 1 base respectively, with 10 bases between them. The CDR3 runs to 14 residues. The CDR3 sequence: CASSIRGNSYEQYF. As DNA, the CDR3 is TGTGCCAGTAGTATTAGGGGCAATTCCTACGAGCAGTACTTC.

This clone appeared a single time. V and J are TRBV5-4 and TRBJ2-7; tentatively, D is TRBD2 (5 bases). CDR3 size: 13 residues. The V end lost 2 bases, the J end lost 7 bases, and 13 bases lay between the germline ends. Germline V CDR1 and CDR2: SGHNT, YYREEE (reference sequence). The CDR3 sequence is CASSFGPGGEQYF. The CDR3 DNA reads TGTGCCAGCAGCTTTGGCCCCGGCGGGGAGCAGTACTTC.

The rearrangement uses TRBV27 and TRBJ1-2, with D possibly matching TRBD1 (6 bases). CDR3 length: 15 residues. V lost 5 bases and J 4 bases, leaving 17 bases between the germline ends. CDR1 and CDR2 (germline): MNHEY, SMNVEV (reference sequence). The CDR3 protein is CASSEGQTGGYGYTF. The CDR3, as DNA: TGTGCCAGCAGTGAGGGACAAACGGGAGGCTATGGCTACACCTTC.

This clone appeared once. This chain connects TRBV28 to TRBJ2-7; 7 bases fit TRBD1. There are 13 residues in the CDR3. V lost 6 bases, J lost 6 bases, and 8 bases stayed unmatched. From germline, CDR1 is MDHEN and CDR2 SYDVKM. The CDR3 region has the DNA TGTGCCAGCAGCCCAGGGGGATGGGGCGAGCAGTACTTC. This encodes CASSPGGWGEQYF.

The J gene is TRBJ1-2, the V gene TRBV28; 7 bases map to TRBD1. The CDR3 is 13 residues long. With 10 bases clipped from V and 4 bases from J, the junction kept 9 bases outside the gene matches. Germline V lookup: CDR1 MDHEN, CDR2 SYDVKM. CDR3 in amino acids: CANRLGQLYGYTF. Here the CDR3 DNA reads TGTGCCAACAGGCTGGGACAGCTCTATGGCTACACCTTC.